The present entry profiles one T cell receptor (beta chain) with its context. Its specificity is unknown. This sample was included in a study of CD8+ T cells in alopecia areata. Study as a whole: Those treated were given oral tofacitinib at 5 to 10 mg twice daily.

Regarding treatment: oral pan-JAK inhibitor, 5-10 mg twice daily. In germline, CDR1 is SGHTA, CDR2 FQGNSA. CDR3 length: 13 residues. V dropped 1 base and J dropped 7 bases, with 8 bases sitting between them. Study results and limitations: Uncertainty remains about how baseline CD8+ expansion links to response, with one nonresponder. On tofacitinib, scalp and blood still held many of the expanded lesional clones. Lesional tissue from the scalp (especially in alopecia totalis/universalis) showed higher clonality than normal scalp.

Extraction of RNA preceded its reverse transcription into cDNA, which served as the sequencing template. This table comes from immunoSEQ multiplex PCR, and its TCRdb copy is limited to in-frame clones, with some not included. The table records a few hundred thousand clones, under 60% of them present only once. This clonotype was sampled from a human donor with alopecia areata. The chain couples TRBV7-2 to TRBJ1-5; D is unclear. The sample in question was CD4+ T cells sorted from blood, obtained at week 4, from a patient treated with tofacitinib. The DNA of the CDR3 is TGTGCCAGCAGCTTAGTTGGCGGGCAGCCCCAGCATTTT. Encoded protein: CASSLVGGQPQHF.